This entry is about one T cell receptor beta chain. Study processing details: Using reference gene primer amplification, nucleated cell counts were estimated. The table came from immunoSEQ multiplex PCR; TCRdb's copy has only in-frame clones and leaves some out. V and J calls and clone size come straight from that table; D and trimming were deduced from the DNA. The sample shows roughly 67,000 clones, more than 75% of them seen only once. The CDR3 is made up of 14 amino acids. V dropped 5 bases and J dropped 0; count of bases not matched to a gene: 3. The germline CDR1 and CDR2 sequences are MDHEN and SYDVKM. The data are from a study of blood T cell repertoires in COVID-19. Looking at the study overall: There were acute and convalescent COVID-19 samples, and they came from the United States, Italy and Spain. In each case, the material was cDNA or gDNA derived from T cells, B-cell-depleted T cells, or PBMCs.

The TCR was taken from a woman in her fifties or sixties with acute or convalescent COVID-19. The chain employs TRBV28 and TRBJ2-5, with 7 bases fitting TRBD1. The sequenced sample consisted of peripheral blood. The CDR3 region is CASSPTGYQETQYF. CDR3 in DNA: TGTGCCAGCAGTCCGACAGGGTACCAAGAGACCCAGTACTTC.